This T cell receptor beta chain was identified during a study of response to subunit inactivated influenza vaccine. TCRdb reprocessed the RT-PCR reads with MiXCR, giving one entry per CDR3 protein. The sample includes approximately 500,000 distinct CDR3 sequences, roughly a quarter of them seen just once. Unmatched junction bases numbered 6, after V lost 2 bases and J lost 5 bases. Per the germline V gene, CDR1 is SGHTA and CDR2 is FQGNSA. CDR3 length: 17 amino acids. This clonotype was detected a few times. These same records also appear under a second study, on T cells expressing NK-cell markers. Per that paper: TCR beta libraries carry UMIs added by 5'RACE template switching. Out of eight donors sequenced, seven tested HCMV-seropositive and the remaining one seronegative. A handful of donors showed these clonotypes also leading the CD3+CD56-NKG2C+ fraction.

The chain has TRBV7-2 and TRBJ2-2; TRBD1 matches at 12 bases. The clonotype comes from a man aged 50 to 59 who received an inactivated influenza vaccine. Here the sequenced sample was CD4+ T cells sorted from PBMCs, taken 11 to 12 days after vaccination. The DNA for the CDR3 is TGTGCCAGCAGCTTAATGGGACAGGGGGCCATGACCGGGGAGCTGTTTTTT. Translating it yields CASSLMGQGAMTGELFF.